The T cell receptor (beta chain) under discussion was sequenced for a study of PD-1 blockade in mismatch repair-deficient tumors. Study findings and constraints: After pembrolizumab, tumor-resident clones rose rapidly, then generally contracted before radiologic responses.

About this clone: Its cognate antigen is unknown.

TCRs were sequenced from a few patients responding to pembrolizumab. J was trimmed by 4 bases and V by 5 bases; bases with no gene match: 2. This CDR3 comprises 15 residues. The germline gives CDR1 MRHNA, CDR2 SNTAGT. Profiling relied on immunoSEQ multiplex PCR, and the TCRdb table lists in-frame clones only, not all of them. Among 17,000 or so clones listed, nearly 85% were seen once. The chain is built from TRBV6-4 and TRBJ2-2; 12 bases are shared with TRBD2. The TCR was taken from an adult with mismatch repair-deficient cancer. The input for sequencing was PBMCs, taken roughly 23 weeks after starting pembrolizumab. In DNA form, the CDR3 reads TGTGCCAGCAGTCCGACTAGCGGGAGCACCGGGGAGCTGTTTTTT. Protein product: CASSPTSGSTGELFF.